In this sample, the clone carrying this T cell receptor beta chain turned up once. This entry is derived from a study of T cell changes during pregnancy in multiple sclerosis. Germline CDR1 and CDR2: PRHDT and FYEKMQ (reference sequence). Trimming cost V 5 bases and J 5 bases; bases outside gene matches: 9. This CDR3 comprises 16 residues. Some clones are missing from TCRdb's copy, which holds only in-frame ones; the method was immunoSEQ multiplex PCR. The sample contains 85,000 to 100,000 clones, around 94% of which appear only once. The sequencing used peripheral blood, collected after pregnancy. The chain recombines TRBV13 with TRBJ2-7, with 13 bases fitting TRBD2. This clonotype was obtained from a female donor with multiple sclerosis, enrolled in a pregnancy study. This chain's CDR3 is CASSDRTSGGFNEQYF. In DNA, the CDR3 is TGTGCCAGCAGCGACAGGACTAGCGGGGGTTTTAACGAGCAGTACTTC. The entire variable domain, with the rest obtained from reference TRBV13 and TRBJ2-7, is as follows: AAGVIQSPRHLIKEKRETATLKCYPIPRHDTVYWYQQGPGQDPQFLISFYEKMQSDKGSIPDRFSAQQFSDYHSELNMSSLELGDSALYFCASSDRTSGGFNEQYFGPGTRLTVT.